This T cell receptor beta chain was sequenced in a study of T cells after yellow fever vaccination. In this sample, this clonotype turned up a few times. The germline gives CDR1 SGHVS, CDR2 FQNEAQ. V was shortened by 6 bases and J by 5 bases, with 16 bases between the two germline ends. The CDR3 has 14 amino acids. TCRdb ran MiXCR on the 5' RACE reads and lists one entry per CDR3 protein. This table holds around 500,000 distinct CDR3 sequences, 20% to 25% found once. This chain connects TRBV7-8 to TRBJ2-5; D could derive from TRBD1 or TRBD2 (5 bases each). This TCR was recovered from a man in his late teens or twenties who received the YFV17D yellow fever vaccine. The input for sequencing was PBMCs, taken less than 25 days after the first yellow fever vaccination. The CDR3 sequence is CASRSSGAPETQYF. In DNA form, the CDR3 reads TGTGCCAGCAGATCATCCGGGGCACCGGAGACCCAGTACTTC.